The rows below give T cell receptor beta chains drawn from one sample of a study of blood T cell repertoires in COVID-19. Method: immunoSEQ multiplex PCR; TCRdb's copy keeps in-frame clones and lacks some. Altogether approximately 250,000 clones are present, more than 70% being singletons, with the ten largest covering 2%. Source material: PBMCs or T cells enriched from blood (not recorded which). These receptor sequences come from a woman aged 55 to 70 in a cohort exposed to, infected with or recovered from COVID-19 (not recorded which). CDR3s include the opening cysteine and the closing phenylalanine or tryptophan. Clone size is given for some rows only: seen once, a few or many times, or a class if the clone is expanded.

size	V	J	CDR3
once	TRBV5-5	TRBJ1-2	CASQGARGYTF
.	TRBV9	TRBJ2-3	CASSGGQGAPTDTQYF
.	TRBV6-5	TRBJ2-1	CASSYASIYEQFF
.	TRBV7-2	TRBJ2-1	CASSSSGGTSFVEQFF
once	TRBV27	TRBJ2-4	CASAESVRAKNIQYF
.	TRBV3-1/TRBV3-2	TRBJ1-4	CASSRRATNEKLFF
.	TRBV28	TRBJ2-2	CASSLRIGELFF
.	TRBV5-8	TRBJ2-5	CASSLLLAGGPKTQYF
.	TRBV10-2	TRBJ2-1	CASSDLSGMANEQFF
.	TRBV15	TRBJ2-3	CATSRAPSGRPTDTQYF
.	TRBV7-2	TRBJ2-2	CASSSQAITGELFF
.	TRBV28	TRBJ1-1	CASSSPQGENTEAFF
.	TRBV5-1	TRBJ2-7	CASSLASTKANEQYF
.	TRBV28	TRBJ2-7	CASSSLAGSSYEQYF
many	TRBV7-6	TRBJ1-6	CACPTGVNSPLHF
.	TRBV6-5	TRBJ2-3	CASSYSAGGPSDTQYF
.	TRBV7-6	TRBJ2-7	CASSSQGLTYEQYF
.	TRBV27	TRBJ2-1	CASAQINEQFF
.	TRBV7-9	TRBJ2-5	CASSLRQGYQETQYF
once	TRBV7-9	TRBJ2-2	CASSSTSGVNTGELFF
few	TRBV7-9	TRBJ2-7	CASSLGGAGYEQYF
.	TRBV9	TRBJ2-1	CASSVASGGVDEQFF
.	TRBV28	TRBJ1-2	CASSSRQIGQTGYTF
.	TRBV19	TRBJ2-7	CASRAWTESYEQYF
.	TRBV2	TRBJ2-1	CASRGRGSLYNEQFF
once	TRBV7-9	TRBJ1-2	CASSLAQNYGYTF
.	TRBV15	TRBJ2-7	CATSMRAGGYEQYF